This paragraph reports one TCR beta chain. The antigen is unknown. This entry is derived from a study of cytomegalovirus exposure and HLA in healthy donors. In germline, CDR1 is SGDLS, CDR2 YYNGEE. The CDR3 has 16 residues. The trim removed 0 bases at V and 5 bases at J, leaving 10 bases unmatched. PCR involved 60 Vbeta and 13 Jbeta primers. Using immunoSEQ multiplex PCR, the repertoire was profiled, and TCRdb retains in-frame clones only, with some absent. Here the sample spans fewer than 180,000 clones, around 74% being singletons. Study observations and caveats: When the data were analyzed later, several of the most significant clusters appeared to be linked to common viral pathogens. The authors later linked a missense DCLRE1C variant to TCR beta V- and J-gene trimming. Cytomegalovirus status, reportedly, was diagnosed with high specificity and sensitivity by the classifier.

V gene TRBV9 combines with J gene TRBJ2-7, with 8 bases identical to TRBD1. The sequence was collected from a man aged 50 to 60 in good health and CMV-seropositive. The sequenced sample was PBMCs. CDR3 bases: TGTGCCAGCAGCGTAGGACAGGGGCGAGTGTTGGACGAGCAGTACTTC. It translates to CASSVGQGRVLDEQYF.